Described below is a single T cell receptor (beta chain) sequence and its context. Its antigen is unidentified. One entry per CDR3 protein, called by TCRdb with MiXCR from the RT-PCR reads. The sample contains 800,000 or so distinct CDR3 sequences, 21% of which appear only once. There are 14 residues in the CDR3. V lost 3 bases to trimming and J lost 4 bases, with 12 bases between them. The data are from a study of response to subunit inactivated influenza vaccine. Study-wide points: Seasonal influenza vaccination, on each occasion, was suggested by the authors to recruit few new T cells.

This sequence joins TRBV12-3 or TRBV12-4 and TRBJ1-1, with D possibly TRBD1 on 5 matching bases. The TCR was taken from a man in his forties or fifties who received an inactivated influenza vaccine. Sequencing was performed on PBMCs from blood, taken around 5 days after vaccination. The CDR3 reads CASSFGGGSTEAFF. The CDR3 region has the DNA TGTGCCAGCAGTTTCGGGGGAGGTAGCACTGAAGCTTTCTTT.